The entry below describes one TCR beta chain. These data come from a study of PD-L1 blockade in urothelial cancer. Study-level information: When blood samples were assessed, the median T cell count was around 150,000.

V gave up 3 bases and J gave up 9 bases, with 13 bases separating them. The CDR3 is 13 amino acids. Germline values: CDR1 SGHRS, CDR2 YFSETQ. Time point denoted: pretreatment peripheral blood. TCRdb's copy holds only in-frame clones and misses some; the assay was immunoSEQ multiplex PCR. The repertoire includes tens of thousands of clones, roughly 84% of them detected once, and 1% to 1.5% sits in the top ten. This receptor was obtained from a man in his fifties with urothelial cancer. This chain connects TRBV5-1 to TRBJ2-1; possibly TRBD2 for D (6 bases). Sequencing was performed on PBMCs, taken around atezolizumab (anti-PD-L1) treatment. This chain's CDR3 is CASSSTSFREQFF. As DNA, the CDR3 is TGCGCCAGCAGCTCCACTAGCTTCCGTGAGCAGTTCTTC.